This TCR beta chain was recorded in a study of CD8+ T cells in alopecia areata. Study-wide background: Treated patients were given 5 to 10 mg oral tofacitinib twice daily. Scoring treated patients' severity relied on the percentage of scalp area affected. Study observations and caveats: Links between baseline CD8+ expansion and response need larger treated cohorts. On tofacitinib, scalp and blood still held many of the expanded lesional clones.

The treatment here: oral pan-JAK inhibitor, 5-10 mg twice daily. The sample holds a few counts of this clone. The antigen remains unidentified. Sequencing templates came from extracted RNA that was reverse transcribed into cDNA. Clones were read by immunoSEQ multiplex PCR, and TCRdb kept only the in-frame ones, dropping some. This sample has about 200,000 clones, with roughly 60% found just once. Trimming shortened V by 4 bases and J by 6 bases, and 17 bases separated the two germline ends. Germline CDR1 LGHNA, CDR2 YSLEER. CDR3 length: 15 amino acids. This clonotype was obtained from a human donor with alopecia areata. The chain uses TRBV4-3 and TRBJ2-3; possible D gene TRBD2, 6 bases. Sequenced here: CD4+ T cells sorted from blood, sampled at week 24, from a patient treated with tofacitinib. CDR3 amino acids: CASSRGRTAGDTQYF. The CDR3 bases are TGCGCCAGCAGCCGAGGACGTACCGCGGGGGATACGCAGTATTTT.